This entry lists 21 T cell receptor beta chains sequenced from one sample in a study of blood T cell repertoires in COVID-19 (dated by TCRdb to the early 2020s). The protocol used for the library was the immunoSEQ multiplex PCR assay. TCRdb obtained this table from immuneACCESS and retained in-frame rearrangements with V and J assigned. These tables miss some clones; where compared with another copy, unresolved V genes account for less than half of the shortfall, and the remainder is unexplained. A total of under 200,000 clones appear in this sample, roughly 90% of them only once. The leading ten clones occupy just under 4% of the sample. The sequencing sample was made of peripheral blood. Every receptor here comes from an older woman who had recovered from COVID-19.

This CDR3 reads CASSLETPGSGNTIYF. The CDR3, as DNA: TGTGCCAGCAGCTTAGAAACGCCAGGCTCTGGAAACACCATATATTTT. V gene TRBV7-9 combines with J gene TRBJ1-3; D is undetermined. CDR3 size: 16 residues. V dropped 1 base and J dropped 0 bases, with 10 bases sitting between them. Germline assignment: CDR1 SEHNR and CDR2 FQNEAQ (reference sequence). Using reference TRBV7-9 and TRBJ1-3 for the parts outside the CDR3, the full variable domain is DTGVSQNPRHKITKRGQNVTFRCDPISEHNRLYWYRQTLGQGPEFLTYFQNEAQLEKSRLLSDRFSAERPKGSFSTLEIQRTEQGDSAMYLCASSLETPGSGNTIYFGEGSWLTVV.

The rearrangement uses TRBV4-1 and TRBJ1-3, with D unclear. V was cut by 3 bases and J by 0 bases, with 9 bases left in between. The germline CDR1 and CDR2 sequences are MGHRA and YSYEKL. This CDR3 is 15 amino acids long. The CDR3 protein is CASSQLQNSGNTIYF. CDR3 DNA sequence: TGCGCCAGCAGCCAGCTACAGAACTCTGGAAACACCATATATTTT.

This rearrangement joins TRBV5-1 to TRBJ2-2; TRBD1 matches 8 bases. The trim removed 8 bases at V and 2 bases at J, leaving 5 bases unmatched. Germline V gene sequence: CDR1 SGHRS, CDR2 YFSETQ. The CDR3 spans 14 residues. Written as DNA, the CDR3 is TGCGCCAGGGGGACAGGAAAAAACACCGGGGAGCTGTTTTTT. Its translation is CARGTGKNTGELFF. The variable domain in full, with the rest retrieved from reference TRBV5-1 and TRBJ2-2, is KAGVTQTPRYLIKTRGQQVTLSCSPISGHRSVSWYQQTPGQGLQFLFEYFSETQRNKGNFPGRFSGRQFSNSRSEMNVSTLELGDSALYLCARGTGKNTGELFFGEGSRLTVL.

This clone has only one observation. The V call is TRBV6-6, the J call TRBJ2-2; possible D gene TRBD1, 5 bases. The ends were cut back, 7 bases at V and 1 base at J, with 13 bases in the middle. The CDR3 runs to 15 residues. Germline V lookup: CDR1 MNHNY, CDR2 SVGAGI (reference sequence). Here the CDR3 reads CASIQTELNTGELFF. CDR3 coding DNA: TGTGCCAGCATTCAGACAGAGCTGAACACCGGGGAGCTGTTTTTT.

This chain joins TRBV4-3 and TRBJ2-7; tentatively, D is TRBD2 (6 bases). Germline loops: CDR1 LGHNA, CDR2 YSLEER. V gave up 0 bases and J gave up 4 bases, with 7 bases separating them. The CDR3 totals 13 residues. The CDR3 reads CASSQEREYEQYF. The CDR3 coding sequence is TGCGCCAGCAGCCAAGAGCGGGAATACGAGCAGTACTTC.

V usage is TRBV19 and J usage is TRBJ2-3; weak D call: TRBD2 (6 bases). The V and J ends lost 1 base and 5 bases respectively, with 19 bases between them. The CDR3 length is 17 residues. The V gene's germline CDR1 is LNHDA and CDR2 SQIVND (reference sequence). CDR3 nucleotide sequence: TGTGCCAGTAGTATAGTTGCGGGGAGAACTACCGTAGATACGCAGTATTTT. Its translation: CASSIVAGRTTVDTQYF.

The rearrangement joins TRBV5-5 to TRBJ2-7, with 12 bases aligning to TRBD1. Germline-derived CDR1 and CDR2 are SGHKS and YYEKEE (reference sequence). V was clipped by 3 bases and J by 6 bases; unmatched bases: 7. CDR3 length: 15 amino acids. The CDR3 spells CASSWEPGQGAEQYF. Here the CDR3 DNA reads TGTGCCAGCAGCTGGGAACCGGGACAGGGGGCCGAGCAGTACTTC.

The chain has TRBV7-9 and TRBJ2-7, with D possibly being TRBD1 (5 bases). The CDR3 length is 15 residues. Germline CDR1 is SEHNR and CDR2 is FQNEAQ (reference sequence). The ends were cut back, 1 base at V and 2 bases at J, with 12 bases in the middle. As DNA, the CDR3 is TGTGCCAGCAGCTTAGGGGGCGACCCCGCCTACGAGCAGTACTTC. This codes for CASSLGGDPAYEQYF.

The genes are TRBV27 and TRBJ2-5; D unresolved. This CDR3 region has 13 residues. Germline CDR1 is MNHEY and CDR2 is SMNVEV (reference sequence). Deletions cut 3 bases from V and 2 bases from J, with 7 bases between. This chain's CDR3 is CASSLSRQETQYF. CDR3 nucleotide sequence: TGTGCCAGCAGTTTGAGCAGGCAAGAGACCCAGTACTTC.

Written as DNA, the CDR3 is TGTGCCAGCAAGGGACAGGGGGAGTATAGCAATCAGCCCCAGCATTTT. Protein sequence: CASKGQGEYSNQPQHF. The chain is built from TRBV2 and TRBJ1-5, with 11 bases fitting TRBD1. Germline V gives CDR1 SNHLY, CDR2 FYNNEI. V trimming: 7 bases; J trimming: 0 bases; junction bases outside the gene matches: 5. CDR3 length: 16 residues.

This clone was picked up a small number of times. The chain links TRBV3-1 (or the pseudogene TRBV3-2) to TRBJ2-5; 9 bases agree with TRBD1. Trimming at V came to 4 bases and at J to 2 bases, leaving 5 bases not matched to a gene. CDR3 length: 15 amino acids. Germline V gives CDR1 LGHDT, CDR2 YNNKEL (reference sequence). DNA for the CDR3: TGTGCCAGCAGCCCGGGACAGGGTCAACAAGAGACCCAGTACTTC. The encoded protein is CASSPGQGQQETQYF.

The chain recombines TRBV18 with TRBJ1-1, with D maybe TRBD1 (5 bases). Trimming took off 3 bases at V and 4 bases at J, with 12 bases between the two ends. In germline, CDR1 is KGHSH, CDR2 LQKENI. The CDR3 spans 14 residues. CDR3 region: CASSPSQGITEAFF. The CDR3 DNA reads TGTGCCAGCTCACCGTCCCAGGGAATCACTGAAGCTTTCTTT.

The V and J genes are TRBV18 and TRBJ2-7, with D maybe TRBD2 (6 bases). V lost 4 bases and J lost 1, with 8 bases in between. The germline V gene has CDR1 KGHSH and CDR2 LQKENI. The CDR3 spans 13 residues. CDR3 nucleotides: TGTGCCAGCTCACAGGGACTTTCCTACGAGCAGTACTTC. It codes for CASSQGLSYEQYF. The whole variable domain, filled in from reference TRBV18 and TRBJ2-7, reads NAGVMQNPRHLVRRRGQEARLRCSPMKGHSHVYWYRQLPEEGLKFMVYLQKENIIDESGMPKERFSAEFPKEGPSILRIQQVVRGDSAAYFCASSQGLSYEQYFGPGTRLTVT.

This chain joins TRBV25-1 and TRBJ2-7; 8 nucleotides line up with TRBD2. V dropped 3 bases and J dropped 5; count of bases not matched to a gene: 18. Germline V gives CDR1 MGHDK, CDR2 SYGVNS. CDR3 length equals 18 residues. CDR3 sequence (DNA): TGTGCCAGCAGTGACAAATCTTCGTCGAGTAGCGGGGTCCACGAGCAGTACTTC. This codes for CASSDKSSSSSGVHEQYF.

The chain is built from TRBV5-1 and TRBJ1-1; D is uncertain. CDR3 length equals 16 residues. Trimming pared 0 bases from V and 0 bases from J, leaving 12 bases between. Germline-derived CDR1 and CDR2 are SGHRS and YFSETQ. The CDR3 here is CASSLDVTLLNTEAFF. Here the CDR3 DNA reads TGCGCCAGCAGCTTGGACGTTACATTGCTGAACACTGAAGCTTTCTTT.

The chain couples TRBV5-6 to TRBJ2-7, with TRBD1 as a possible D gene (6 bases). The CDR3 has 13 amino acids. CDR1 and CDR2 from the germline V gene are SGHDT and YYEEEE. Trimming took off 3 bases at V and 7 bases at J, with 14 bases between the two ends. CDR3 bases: TGTGCCAGCAGCTCCCGGGACAATCAGGAGCAGTACTTC. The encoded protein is CASSSRDNQEQYF.

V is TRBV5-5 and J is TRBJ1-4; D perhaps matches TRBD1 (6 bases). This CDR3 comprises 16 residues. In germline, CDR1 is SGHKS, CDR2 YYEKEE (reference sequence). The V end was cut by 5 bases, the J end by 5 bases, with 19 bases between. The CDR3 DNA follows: TGTGCCAGCAGTTTAAACCCGGGGAGGGGGAATGAAAAACTGTTTTTT. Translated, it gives CASSLNPGRGNEKLFF. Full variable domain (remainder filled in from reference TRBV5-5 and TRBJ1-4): DAGVTQSPTHLIKTRGQQVTLRCSPISGHKSVSWYQQVLGQGPQFIFQYYEKEERGRGNFPDRFSARQFPNYSSELNVNALLLGDSALYLCASSLNPGRGNEKLFFGSGTQLSVL.

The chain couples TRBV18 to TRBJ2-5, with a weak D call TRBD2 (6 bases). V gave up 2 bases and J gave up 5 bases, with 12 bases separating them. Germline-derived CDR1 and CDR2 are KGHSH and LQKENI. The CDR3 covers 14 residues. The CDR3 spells CASSPSGLAETQYF. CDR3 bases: TGTGCCAGCTCACCATCGGGACTGGCGGAGACCCAGTACTTC.

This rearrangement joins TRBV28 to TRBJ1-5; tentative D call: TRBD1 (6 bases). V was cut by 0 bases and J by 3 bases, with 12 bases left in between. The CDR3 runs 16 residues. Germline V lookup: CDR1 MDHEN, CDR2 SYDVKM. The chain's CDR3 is CASSLWAQGPNQPQHF. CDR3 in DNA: TGTGCCAGCAGTTTATGGGCACAGGGCCCCAATCAGCCCCAGCATTTT.

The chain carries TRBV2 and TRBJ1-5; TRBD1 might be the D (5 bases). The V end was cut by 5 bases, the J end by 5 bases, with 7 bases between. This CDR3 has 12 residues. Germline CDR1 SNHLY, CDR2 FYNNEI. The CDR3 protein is CASSPTDQPQHF. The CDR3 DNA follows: TGTGCCAGCAGTCCGACAGATCAGCCCCAGCATTTT.

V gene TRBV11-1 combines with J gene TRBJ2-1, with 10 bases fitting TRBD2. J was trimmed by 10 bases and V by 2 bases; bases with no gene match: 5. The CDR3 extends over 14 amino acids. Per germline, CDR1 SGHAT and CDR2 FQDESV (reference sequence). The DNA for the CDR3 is TGTGCCAGCAGCTTATGGACTAGCGGCCTCGAGCAGTTCTTC. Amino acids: CASSLWTSGLEQFF.